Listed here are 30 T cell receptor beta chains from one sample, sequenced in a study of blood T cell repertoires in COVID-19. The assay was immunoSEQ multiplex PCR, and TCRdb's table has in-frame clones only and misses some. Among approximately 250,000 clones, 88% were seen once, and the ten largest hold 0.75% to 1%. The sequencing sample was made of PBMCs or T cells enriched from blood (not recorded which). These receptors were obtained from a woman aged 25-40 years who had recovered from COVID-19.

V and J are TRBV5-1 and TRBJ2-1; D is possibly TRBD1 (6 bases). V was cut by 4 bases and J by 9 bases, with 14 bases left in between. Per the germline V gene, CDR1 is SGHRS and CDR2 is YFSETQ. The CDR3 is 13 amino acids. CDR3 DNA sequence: TGCGCCAGCAGCCTGGACAGCCTCGGTGAGCAGTTCTTC. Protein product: CASSLDSLGEQFF.

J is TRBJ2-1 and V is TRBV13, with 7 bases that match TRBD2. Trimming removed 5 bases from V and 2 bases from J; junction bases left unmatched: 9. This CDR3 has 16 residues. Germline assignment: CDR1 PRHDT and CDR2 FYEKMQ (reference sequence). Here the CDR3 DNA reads TGTGCCAGCAGCACCCGACTAGCCATCACCTACAATGAGCAGTTCTTC. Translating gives CASSTRLAITYNEQFF. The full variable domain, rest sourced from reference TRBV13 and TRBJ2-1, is AAGVIQSPRHLIKEKRETATLKCYPIPRHDTVYWYQQGPGQDPQFLISFYEKMQSDKGSIPDRFSAQQFSDYHSELNMSSLELGDSALYFCASSTRLAITYNEQFFGPGTRLTVL.

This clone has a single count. The CDR3 bases are TGTGCCAGCAGCCCAGGCGGGGGACTTAACCGGTACTTC. Translated: CASSPGGGLNRYF. V gene TRBV6-5 combines with J gene TRBJ2-7; TRBD2 agrees at 7 bases. This CDR3 contains 13 residues. CDR1 is MNHEY and CDR2 is SVGAGI in the germline V gene. V was clipped by 6 bases and J by 12 bases; unmatched bases: 14.

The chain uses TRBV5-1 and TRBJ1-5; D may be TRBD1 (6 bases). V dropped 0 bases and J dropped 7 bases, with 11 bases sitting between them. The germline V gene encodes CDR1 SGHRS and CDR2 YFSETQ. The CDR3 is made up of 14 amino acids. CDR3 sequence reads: CASSLGTEGQPQHF. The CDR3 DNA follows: TGCGCCAGCAGCTTGGGGACAGAAGGGCAGCCCCAGCATTTT.

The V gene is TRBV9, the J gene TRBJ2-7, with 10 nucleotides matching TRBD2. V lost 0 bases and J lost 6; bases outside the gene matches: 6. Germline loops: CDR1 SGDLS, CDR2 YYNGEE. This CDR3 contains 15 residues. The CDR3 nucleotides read TGTGCCAGCAGCGTAGCAAGCGGGGGGGCTCTCGAGCAGTACTTC. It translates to CASSVASGGALEQYF.

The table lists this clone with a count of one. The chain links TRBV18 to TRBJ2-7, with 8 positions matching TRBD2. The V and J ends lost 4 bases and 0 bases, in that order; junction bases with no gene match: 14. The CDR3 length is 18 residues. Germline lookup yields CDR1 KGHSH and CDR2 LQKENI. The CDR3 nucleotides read TGTGCCAGCTCACATGCACTAGCGGAAACCTACAGCTCCTACGAGCAGTACTTC. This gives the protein CASSHALAETYSSYEQYF.

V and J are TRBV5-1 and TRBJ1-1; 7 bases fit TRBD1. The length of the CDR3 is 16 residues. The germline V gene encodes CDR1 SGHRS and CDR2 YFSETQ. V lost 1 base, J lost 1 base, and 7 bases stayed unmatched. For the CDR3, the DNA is TGCGCCAGCAGCTTGTCCCCGGGACAGAGGAACACTGAAGCTTTCTTT. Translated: CASSLSPGQRNTEAFF.

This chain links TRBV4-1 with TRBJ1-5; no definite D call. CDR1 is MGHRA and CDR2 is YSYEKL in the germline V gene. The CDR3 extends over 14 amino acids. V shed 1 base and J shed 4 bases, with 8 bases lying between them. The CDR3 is CASSQAGVNQPQHF. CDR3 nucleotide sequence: TGCGCCAGCAGCCAAGCAGGCGTTAATCAGCCCCAGCATTTT.

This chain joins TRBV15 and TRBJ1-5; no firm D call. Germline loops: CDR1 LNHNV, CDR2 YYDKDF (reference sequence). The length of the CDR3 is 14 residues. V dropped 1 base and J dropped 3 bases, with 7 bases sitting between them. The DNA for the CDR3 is TGTGCCACCAGCAGAGTACGGGACAATCAGCCCCAGCATTTT. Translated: CATSRVRDNQPQHF.

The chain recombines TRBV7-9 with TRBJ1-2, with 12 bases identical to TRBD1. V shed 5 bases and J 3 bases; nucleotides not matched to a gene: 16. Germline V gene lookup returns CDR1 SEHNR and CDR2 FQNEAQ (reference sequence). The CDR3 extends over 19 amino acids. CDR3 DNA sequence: TGTGCCAGCAGCCCCCGTACCGGGACAGGGGGCGCCTTGGACTATGGCTACACCTTC. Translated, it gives CASSPRTGTGGALDYGYTF.

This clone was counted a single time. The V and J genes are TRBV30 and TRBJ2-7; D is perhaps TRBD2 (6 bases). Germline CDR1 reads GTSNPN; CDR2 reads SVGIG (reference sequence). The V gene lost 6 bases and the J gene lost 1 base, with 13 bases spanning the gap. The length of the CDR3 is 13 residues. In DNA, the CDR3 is TGTGCCTGCCAAGGGACTCCGTCCTACGAGCAGTACTTC. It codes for CACQGTPSYEQYF.

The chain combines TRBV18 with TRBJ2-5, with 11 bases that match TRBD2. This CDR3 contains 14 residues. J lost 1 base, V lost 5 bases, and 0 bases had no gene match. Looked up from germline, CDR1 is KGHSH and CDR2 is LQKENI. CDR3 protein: CASSGTSGQETQYF. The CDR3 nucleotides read TGTGCCAGCTCAGGGACTAGCGGCCAAGAGACCCAGTACTTC.

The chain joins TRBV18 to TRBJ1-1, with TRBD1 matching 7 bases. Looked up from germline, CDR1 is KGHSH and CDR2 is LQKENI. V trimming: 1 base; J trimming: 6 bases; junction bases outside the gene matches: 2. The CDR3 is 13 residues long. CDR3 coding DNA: TGTGCCAGCTCACCACTCAGGGGGTCTGAAGCTTTCTTT. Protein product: CASSPLRGSEAFF.

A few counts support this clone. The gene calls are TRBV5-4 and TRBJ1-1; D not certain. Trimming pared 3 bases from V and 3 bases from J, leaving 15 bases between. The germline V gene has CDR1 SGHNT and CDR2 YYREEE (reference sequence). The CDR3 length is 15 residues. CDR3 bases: TGTGCCAGCAGCTCTGGATGGGCGAGGGACACTGAAGCTTTCTTT. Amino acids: CASSSGWARDTEAFF.

CDR3 region: CASSPDGGRALYNEQFF. DNA for the CDR3: TGTGCCAGCAGCCCCGACGGGGGGCGGGCCCTATACAATGAGCAGTTCTTC. The V and J genes are TRBV9 and TRBJ2-1; possibly TRBD2 for D (7 bases). Germline-derived CDR1 and CDR2 are SGDLS and YYNGEE. The CDR3 length is 17 residues. The ends were cut back, 4 bases at V and 4 bases at J, with 21 bases in the middle.

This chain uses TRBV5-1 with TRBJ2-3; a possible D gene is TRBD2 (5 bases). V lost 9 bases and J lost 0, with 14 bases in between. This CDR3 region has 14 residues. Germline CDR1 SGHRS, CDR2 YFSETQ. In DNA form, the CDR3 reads TGCGCCACCCGCCGGGATCCTAGCACAGATACGCAGTATTTT. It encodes CATRRDPSTDTQYF.

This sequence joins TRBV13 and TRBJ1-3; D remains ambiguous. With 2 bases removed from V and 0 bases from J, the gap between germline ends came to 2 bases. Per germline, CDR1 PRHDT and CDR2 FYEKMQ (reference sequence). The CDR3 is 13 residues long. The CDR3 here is CASSLRSGNTIYF. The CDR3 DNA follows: TGTGCCAGCAGCTTACGCTCTGGAAACACCATATATTTT. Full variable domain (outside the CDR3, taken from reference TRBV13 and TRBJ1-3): AAGVIQSPRHLIKEKRETATLKCYPIPRHDTVYWYQQGPGQDPQFLISFYEKMQSDKGSIPDRFSAQQFSDYHSELNMSSLELGDSALYFCASSLRSGNTIYFGEGSWLTVV.

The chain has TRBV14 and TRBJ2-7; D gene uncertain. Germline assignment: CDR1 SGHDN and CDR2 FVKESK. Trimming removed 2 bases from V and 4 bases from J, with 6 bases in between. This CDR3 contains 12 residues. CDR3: CASSQYRYEQYF. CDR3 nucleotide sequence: TGTGCCAGCAGCCAATACCGGTACGAGCAGTACTTC.

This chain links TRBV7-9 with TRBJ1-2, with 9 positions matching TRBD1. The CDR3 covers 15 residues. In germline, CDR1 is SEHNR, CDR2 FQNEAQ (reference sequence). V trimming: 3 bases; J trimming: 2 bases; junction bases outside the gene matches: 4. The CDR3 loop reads CASSLLDRGNYGYTF. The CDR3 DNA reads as TGTGCCAGCAGCTTGCTCGACAGGGGGAACTATGGCTACACCTTC. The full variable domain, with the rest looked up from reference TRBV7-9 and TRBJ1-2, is DTGVSQNPRHKITKRGQNVTFRCDPISEHNRLYWYRQTLGQGPEFLTYFQNEAQLEKSRLLSDRFSAERPKGSFSTLEIQRTEQGDSAMYLCASSLLDRGNYGYTFGSGTRLTVV.

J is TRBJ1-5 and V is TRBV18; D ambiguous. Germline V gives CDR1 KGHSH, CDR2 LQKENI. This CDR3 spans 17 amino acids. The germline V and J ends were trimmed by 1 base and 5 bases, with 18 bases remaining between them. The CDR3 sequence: CASSPLPSRSTDQPQHF. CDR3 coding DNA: TGTGCCAGCTCACCACTGCCTTCCCGAAGCACGGATCAGCCCCAGCATTTT.

The CDR3 sequence: CASSVDPSWPQHF. As DNA, the CDR3 is TGTGCCAGCAGCGTTGATCCCAGTTGGCCCCAGCATTTT. V usage is TRBV9 and J usage is TRBJ1-5; no definite D call. Trimming shortened V by 2 bases and J by 9 bases, and 12 bases separated the two germline ends. Germline V gene lookup returns CDR1 SGDLS and CDR2 YYNGEE. There are 13 residues in the CDR3.

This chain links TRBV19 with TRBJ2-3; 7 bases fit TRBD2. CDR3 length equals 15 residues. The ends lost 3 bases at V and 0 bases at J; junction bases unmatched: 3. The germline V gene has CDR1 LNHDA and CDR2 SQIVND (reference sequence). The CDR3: CASSIASGSTDTQYF. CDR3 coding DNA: TGTGCCAGTAGTATCGCTAGCGGTAGCACAGATACGCAGTATTTT.

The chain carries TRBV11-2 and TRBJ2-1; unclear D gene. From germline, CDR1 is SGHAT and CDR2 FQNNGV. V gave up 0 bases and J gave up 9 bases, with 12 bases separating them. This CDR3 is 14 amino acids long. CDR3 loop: CASSLDLMTPEQFF. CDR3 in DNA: TGTGCCAGCAGCTTAGACCTTATGACTCCTGAGCAGTTCTTC.

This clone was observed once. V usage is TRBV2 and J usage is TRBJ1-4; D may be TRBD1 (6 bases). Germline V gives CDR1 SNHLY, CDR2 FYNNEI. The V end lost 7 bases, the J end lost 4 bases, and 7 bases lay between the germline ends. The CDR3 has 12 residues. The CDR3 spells CASTGDNEKLFF. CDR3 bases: TGTGCCAGCACAGGGGATAATGAAAAACTGTTTTTT.

CDR3: CAIRTGDSGNTIYF. The CDR3 nucleotides are TGTGCCATCAGGACAGGGGACTCTGGAAACACCATATATTTT. The rearrangement links TRBV10-3 to TRBJ1-3; TRBD1 agrees at 8 bases. With V trimmed by 6 bases and J by 0 bases, 1 base remained unmatched. The CDR3 covers 14 residues. Germline CDR1 is ENHRY and CDR2 is SYGVKD.

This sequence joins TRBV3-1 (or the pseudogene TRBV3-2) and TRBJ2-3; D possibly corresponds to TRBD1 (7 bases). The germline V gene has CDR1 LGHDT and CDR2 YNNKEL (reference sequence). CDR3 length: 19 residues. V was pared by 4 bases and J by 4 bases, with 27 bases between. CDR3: CASSPLPGSSTGAADTQYF. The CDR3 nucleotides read TGTGCCAGCAGCCCCCTCCCCGGGAGTTCAACAGGGGCTGCAGATACGCAGTATTTT.

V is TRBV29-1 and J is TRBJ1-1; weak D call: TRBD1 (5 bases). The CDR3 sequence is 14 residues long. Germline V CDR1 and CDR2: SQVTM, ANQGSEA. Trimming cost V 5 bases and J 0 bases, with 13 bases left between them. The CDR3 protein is CSVCWGSLNTEAFF. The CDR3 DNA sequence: TGCAGCGTTTGCTGGGGCAGTTTGAACACTGAAGCTTTCTTT. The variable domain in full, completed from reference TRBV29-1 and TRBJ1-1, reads SAVISQKPSRDICQRGTSLTIQCQVDSQVTMMFWYRQQPGQSLTLIATANQGSEATYESGFVIDKFPISRPNLTFSTLTVSNMSPEDSSIYLCSVCWGSLNTEAFFGQGTRLTVV.

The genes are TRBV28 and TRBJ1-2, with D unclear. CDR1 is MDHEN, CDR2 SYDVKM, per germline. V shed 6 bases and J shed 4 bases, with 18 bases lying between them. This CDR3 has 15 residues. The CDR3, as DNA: TGTGCCAGCAGCGGAACTCAGACTGGAAGCTATGGCTACACCTTC. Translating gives CASSGTQTGSYGYTF.

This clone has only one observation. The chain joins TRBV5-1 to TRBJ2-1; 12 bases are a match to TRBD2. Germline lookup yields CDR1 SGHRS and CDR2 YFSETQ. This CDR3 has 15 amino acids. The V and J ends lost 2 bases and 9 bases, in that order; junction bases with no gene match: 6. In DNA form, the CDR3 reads TGCGCCAGCAGCTTAACTAGCGGGGGGACCCGTGAGCAGTTCTTC. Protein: CASSLTSGGTREQFF.

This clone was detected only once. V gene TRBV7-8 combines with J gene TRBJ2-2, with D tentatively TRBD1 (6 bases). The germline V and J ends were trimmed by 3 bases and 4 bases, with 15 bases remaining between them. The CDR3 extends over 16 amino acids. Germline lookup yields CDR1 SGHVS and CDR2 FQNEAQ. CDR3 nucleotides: TGTGCCAGCAGCTTTTACCAGGGGTCTTTCACCGGGGAGCTGTTTTTT. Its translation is CASSFYQGSFTGELFF. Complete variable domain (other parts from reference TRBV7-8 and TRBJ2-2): GAGVSQSPRYKVAKRGQDVALRCDPISGHVSLFWYQQALGQGPEFLTYFQNEAQLDKSGLPSDRFFAERPEGSVSTLKIQRTQQEDSAVYLCASSFYQGSFTGELFFGEGSRLTVL.